Listed here are 26 T cell receptor beta chains from one sample, sequenced in a study of control samples from healthy donors and cancer patients. Libraries were prepared by immunoSEQ multiplex PCR; TCRdb keeps only in-frame clonotypes and omits some of them. Here the sample spans about 73,000 clones, 85% to 90% being singletons. Sequenced sample: PBMCs. Receptor source: a man in his fifties or sixties with lung cancer.

The chain has TRBV11-3 and TRBJ2-5, with D possibly being TRBD1 or TRBD2 (5 bases each). Germline lookup yields CDR1 SGHNT and CDR2 YENEEA. The CDR3 runs 15 residues. Trimming took 5 bases from V and 2 from J, leaving 15 bases between them. This CDR3 reads CASSLAGTEQETQYF. CDR3 nucleotides: TGTGCCAGCAGCCTAGCCGGGACCGAGCAAGAGACCCAGTACTTC.

The chain recombines TRBV9 with TRBJ2-2; a weak D match, TRBD2 (6 bases). The CDR3 is 13 amino acids. V was shortened by 8 bases and J by 5 bases, with 13 bases between the two germline ends. Germline loops: CDR1 SGDLS, CDR2 YYNGEE. In DNA form, the CDR3 reads TGTGCCAGTGGGGGGACGGCTACCGGGGAGCTGTTTTTT. Translation gives CASGGTATGELFF.

In nucleotides, the CDR3 is TGTGCCAGCAGTCCCCTGGACAGATTAGCCAAAAACATTCAGTACTTC. It is translated as CASSPLDRLAKNIQYF. This chain connects TRBV6-2 or TRBV6-3 to TRBJ2-4, with a possible D match to TRBD1 (6 bases). The V end lost 5 bases, the J end lost 0 bases, and 14 bases lay between the germline ends. The CDR3 loop spans 16 amino acids. The germline gives CDR1 MNHEY, CDR2 SVGEGT.

The count of this clone is one. This chain uses TRBV7-2 with TRBJ2-2; D gene uncertain. This CDR3 spans 16 amino acids. Trimming left V 5 bases short and J 0 bases short, with 13 bases between. Germline-derived CDR1 and CDR2 are SGHTA and FQGNSA. CDR3 amino acids: CASSPWGGTNTGELFF. In DNA, the CDR3 is TGTGCCAGCAGCCCCTGGGGTGGGACGAACACCGGGGAGCTGTTTTTT.

This clone was counted once. CDR3 coding DNA: TGTGCCAGCAGCTCATCTTGGACTGGCAATGAGCAGTTCTTC. This encodes CASSSSWTGNEQFF. V and J are TRBV3-1 (or the pseudogene TRBV3-2) and TRBJ2-1; D may be TRBD2 (5 bases). The germline V and J ends were trimmed by 5 bases and 6 bases, with 14 bases remaining between them. Per germline, CDR1 LGHDT and CDR2 YNNKEL (reference sequence). The CDR3 totals 14 residues.

The V gene is TRBV2, the J gene TRBJ2-5; 11 nucleotides match TRBD1. The length of the CDR3 is 17 residues. CDR1 is SNHLY, CDR2 FYNNEI, per germline. V lost 8 bases, J lost 2 bases, and 13 bases stayed unmatched. CDR3 coding DNA: TGTGCCAGCTTCCAACCTCCGGGACAGGGGGTTCAAGAGACCCAGTACTTC. Its translation is CASFQPPGQGVQETQYF.

This chain uses TRBV6-1 with TRBJ2-7; D remains ambiguous. Trimming stripped 2 bases from V and 1 base from J, with 12 bases between. The CDR3 loop spans 15 amino acids. CDR1 and CDR2 (germline): MNHNS, SASEGT. CDR3 bases: TGTGCCAGCAGTGAACAGATCACTCAGTCCTACGAGCAGTACGTC. Protein product: CASSEQITQSYEQYV.

V and J are TRBV24-1 and TRBJ2-2, with 9 bases matching TRBD1. The CDR3 sequence is 15 residues long. Germline trimming cut 6 bases from V and 3 bases from J; bases unmatched to any gene: 4. Germline V gene lookup returns CDR1 KGHDR and CDR2 SFDVKD. This CDR3 is CATSKDRGDTGELFF. DNA for the CDR3: TGTGCCACCAGTAAAGACAGGGGGGACACCGGGGAGCTGTTTTTT.

V is TRBV12-3 or TRBV12-4 and J is TRBJ1-1; D is unresolved. The CDR3 sequence is 13 residues long. Trimming pared 3 bases from V and 4 bases from J, leaving 9 bases between. CDR3 nucleotides: TGTGCCAGCAGTTTCGAAGTTTCCACTGAAGCTTTCTTT. It codes for CASSFEVSTEAFF.

V and J are TRBV2 and TRBJ2-7, with 7 bases identical to TRBD1. The trim removed 6 bases at V and 2 bases at J, leaving 4 bases unmatched. The CDR3 covers 13 residues. The germline gives CDR1 SNHLY, CDR2 FYNNEI. DNA for the CDR3: TGTGCCAGCAGAAGACAGGGAACCTACGAGCAGTACGTC. It specifies CASRRQGTYEQYV.

The chain employs TRBV5-5 and TRBJ2-5; D possibly corresponds to TRBD1 (6 bases). Germline CDR1 reads SGHKS; CDR2 reads YYEKEE (reference sequence). Trimming cost V 2 bases and J 0 bases, with 11 bases left between them. CDR3 length: 15 amino acids. This CDR3 is CASSFRDIYQETQYF. The CDR3 coding sequence is TGTGCCAGCAGCTTCCGGGACATTTACCAAGAGACCCAGTACTTC.

V usage is TRBV18 and J usage is TRBJ2-3, with 7 bases lining up with TRBD2. This CDR3 contains 14 residues. CDR1 and CDR2 (germline): KGHSH, LQKENI. V lost 1 base and J lost 4; bases outside the gene matches: 2. DNA of the CDR3: TGTGCCAGCTCACCACAAAGCGGGGCAGATACGCAGTATTTT. Translation: CASSPQSGADTQYF.

The chain is built from TRBV5-1 and TRBJ2-3, with TRBD1 matching 8 bases. The CDR3 spans 16 residues. The germline V gene encodes CDR1 SGHRS and CDR2 YFSETQ. Trimming cost V 0 bases and J 3 bases; bases outside gene matches: 6. CDR3 region: CASSLVDRGGTDTQYF. For the CDR3, the DNA is TGCGCCAGCAGCTTGGTCGACAGGGGTGGGACAGATACGCAGTATTTT. Supplemented by reference TRBV5-1 and TRBJ2-3, the full variable domain reads KAGVTQTPRYLIKTRGQQVTLSCSPISGHRSVSWYQQTPGQGLQFLFEYFSETQRNKGNFPGRFSGRQFSNSRSEMNVSTLELGDSALYLCASSLVDRGGTDTQYFGPGTRLTVL.

The genes are TRBV9 and TRBJ1-3; 8 nucleotides align to TRBD1. Germline CDR1 reads SGDLS; CDR2 reads YYNGEE. The CDR3 consists of 16 residues. J was trimmed by 0 bases and V by 0 bases; bases with no gene match: 2. DNA of the CDR3: TGTGCCAGCAGCGTAGCCCAGGGGGCCTCTGGAAACACCATATATTTT. Protein sequence: CASSVAQGASGNTIYF.

The chain couples TRBV5-6 to TRBJ2-7, with D unclear. Looked up from germline, CDR1 is SGHDT and CDR2 is YYEEEE. The CDR3 sequence is 15 residues long. V was cut by 1 base and J by 0 bases, with 11 bases left in between. CDR3 loop: CASSLRIEVSYEQYV. The CDR3 nucleotides read TGTGCCAGCAGCTTGAGAATCGAGGTCTCCTACGAGCAGTACGTC.

The rearrangement uses TRBV30 and TRBJ1-1, with 7 nucleotides matching TRBD1. From germline, CDR1 is GTSNPN and CDR2 SVGIG (reference sequence). V trimming: 5 bases; J trimming: 1 base; junction bases outside the gene matches: 13. This CDR3 comprises 16 residues. The CDR3 protein is CAWARGRGNWNTEAFF. The CDR3, as DNA: TGTGCCTGGGCACGGGGCAGGGGGAATTGGAACACTGAAGCTTTCTTT.

The chain has TRBV5-1 and TRBJ2-1; no clear D gene. Trimming left V 1 base short and J 5 bases short, with 13 bases between. CDR3 length: 15 residues. The germline gives CDR1 SGHRS, CDR2 YFSETQ. The CDR3 nucleotides are TGCGCCAGCAGCTTGCTCGGGCAAAGCCACAATGAGCAGTTCTTC. This encodes CASSLLGQSHNEQFF.

The gene calls are TRBV15 and TRBJ2-4; 9 bases align to TRBD1. The CDR3 length is 15 residues. Unmatched junction bases numbered 9, after V lost 3 bases and J lost 9 bases. In germline, CDR1 is LNHNV, CDR2 YYDKDF (reference sequence). The CDR3 loop reads CATSRDRGSQRIQYF. Written as DNA, the CDR3 is TGTGCCACCAGCAGGGACAGGGGATCCCAACGCATTCAGTACTTC.

This chain connects TRBV7-6 to TRBJ1-2; 8 bases fit TRBD1. The trim removed 2 bases at V and 8 bases at J, leaving 10 bases unmatched. The length of the CDR3 is 15 residues. From germline, CDR1 is SGHVS and CDR2 FNYEAQ. The CDR3 protein is CASSLQSRGQDGYTF. CDR3 bases: TGTGCCAGCAGCTTACAGAGCAGGGGGCAAGACGGCTACACCTTC.

CDR3 sequence (DNA): TGTGCCAGCAGCCATCCTTCACAGGGAAACGAGCAGTACGTC. Its protein product is CASSHPSQGNEQYV. The chain uses TRBV14 and TRBJ2-7, with D perhaps matching TRBD1 (6 bases). CDR1 is SGHDN, CDR2 FVKESK, per germline. Trimming left V 3 bases short and J 5 bases short, with 14 bases between. The length of the CDR3 is 14 residues.

V gene TRBV25-1 combines with J gene TRBJ1-6, with 9 bases identical to TRBD1. The V segment lost 5 bases and the J segment 6 bases; nucleotides outside the gene matches: 8. The length of the CDR3 is 16 residues. The germline CDR1 and CDR2 sequences are MGHDK and SYGVNS. CDR3 sequence: CASSSSGTGSNSPLHF. In DNA form, the CDR3 reads TGTGCCAGCAGTTCTTCCGGGACAGGGAGTAATTCACCCCTCCACTTT.

This clone was observed a few times. The chain employs TRBV6-4 and TRBJ1-2; TRBD1 might be the D (5 bases). Germline assignment: CDR1 MRHNA and CDR2 SNTAGT. The V and J ends lost 2 bases and 8 bases respectively, with 12 bases between them. The CDR3 is 13 residues long. The CDR3 here is CASSDGAGKGYTF. In nucleotides, the CDR3 is TGTGCCAGCAGTGACGGGGCAGGGAAAGGCTACACCTTC.

V and J are TRBV9 and TRBJ1-3; maybe TRBD1 (5 bases). Per the germline V gene, CDR1 is SGDLS and CDR2 is YYNGEE. Trimming cost V 4 bases and J 14 bases, with 16 bases left between them. This CDR3 spans 12 amino acids. CDR3 bases: TGTGCCAGCAGCACGCGGGACGGCGACCTATATTTT. This sequence encodes CASSTRDGDLYF.

This clone was counted between two and nine times. The chain joins TRBV15 to TRBJ1-5; D is unresolved. V dropped 0 bases and J dropped 0 bases, with 6 bases sitting between them. Germline V lookup: CDR1 LNHNV, CDR2 YYDKDF (reference sequence). The CDR3 has 15 residues. The CDR3 loop reads CATSREGYSNQPQHF. CDR3 DNA: TGTGCCACCAGCAGAGAAGGGTATAGCAATCAGCCCCAGCATTTT.

V usage is TRBV7-8 and J usage is TRBJ2-1; possible D gene TRBD1, 6 bases. V lost 5 bases to trimming and J lost 3 bases, with 14 bases between them. CDR1 is SGHVS, CDR2 FQNEAQ, per germline. The CDR3 loop spans 15 amino acids. DNA of the CDR3: TGTGCCAGCAGCCCCCTCGGACAGCGCTACAATGAGCAGTTCTTC. It is translated as CASSPLGQRYNEQFF.

The V gene is TRBV6-5, the J gene TRBJ1-6; D gene ambiguous. Trimming pared 6 bases from V and 4 bases from J, leaving 13 bases between. This CDR3 region has 15 residues. In germline, CDR1 is MNHEY, CDR2 SVGAGI. As DNA, the CDR3 is TGTGCCAGCAGAACGACGGACGGTTATAATTCACCCCTCCACTTT. Protein product: CASRTTDGYNSPLHF.